This TCR beta chain was captured in a study of T-cell reconstitution after alpha-beta-depleted transplantation in children. During its preparation, the TCRbeta library received unique molecular identifiers. TCRdb called the PCR reads again in MiXCR, with one record for every CDR3 protein. The data hold some 200,000 distinct CDR3 sequences, with more than 14% observed a single time. The germline CDR1 and CDR2 sequences are SGHRS and YFSETQ. The CDR3 contains 15 residues. Trimming removed 0 bases from V and 4 bases from J; junction bases left unmatched: 5. The clonotype was recovered from a human donor who donated a stem cell graft to a child with acute lymphoblastic leukemia. V gene TRBV5-1 combines with J gene TRBJ1-1; 8 positions match TRBD1. The sequencing here drew on PBMCs from the stem cell graft donor, taken from the stem cell graft. Written as DNA, the CDR3 is TGCGCCAGCAGCTTGGTCGCAGGGGGCTTCACTGAAGCTTTCTTT. This sequence encodes CASSLVAGGFTEAFF.